Sequencing of this T cell receptor beta chain was carried out in a study of cytomegalovirus exposure and HLA in healthy donors. Study-level results: Productive rates of about 90% or about 30% were seen for most TCR beta V segments in an earlier analysis. On later analysis, the bulk of CMV-associated TCR beta chains appeared to be HLA-restricted. Later analysis found that TCR beta chains associated with HLA were more clonally expanded than other, equally common chains.

PCR used 60 Vbeta primers and 13 Jbeta primers. Measured with immunoSEQ multiplex PCR; TCRdb has only the in-frame clones, and not every one. This sample carries around 110,000 clones, roughly three quarters of them seen once, and the ten largest clones take around 1.5%. The CDR3 totals 17 residues. Per the germline V gene, CDR1 is SGHRS and CDR2 is YFSETQ. Germline trimming cut 0 bases from V and 3 bases from J; bases unmatched to any gene: 6. This clone showed up just a few times. The antigen is unknown. The specimen was PBMCs. This clonotype was obtained from a woman aged 18-29 years in good health and CMV-seronegative. The V gene is TRBV5-1, the J gene TRBJ2-2, with 9 bases aligning to TRBD1. The CDR3 DNA follows: TGCGCCAGCAGCTTGGATCTCGGGACAGGGTACACCGGGGAGCTGTTTTTT. Translating it yields CASSLDLGTGYTGELFF.